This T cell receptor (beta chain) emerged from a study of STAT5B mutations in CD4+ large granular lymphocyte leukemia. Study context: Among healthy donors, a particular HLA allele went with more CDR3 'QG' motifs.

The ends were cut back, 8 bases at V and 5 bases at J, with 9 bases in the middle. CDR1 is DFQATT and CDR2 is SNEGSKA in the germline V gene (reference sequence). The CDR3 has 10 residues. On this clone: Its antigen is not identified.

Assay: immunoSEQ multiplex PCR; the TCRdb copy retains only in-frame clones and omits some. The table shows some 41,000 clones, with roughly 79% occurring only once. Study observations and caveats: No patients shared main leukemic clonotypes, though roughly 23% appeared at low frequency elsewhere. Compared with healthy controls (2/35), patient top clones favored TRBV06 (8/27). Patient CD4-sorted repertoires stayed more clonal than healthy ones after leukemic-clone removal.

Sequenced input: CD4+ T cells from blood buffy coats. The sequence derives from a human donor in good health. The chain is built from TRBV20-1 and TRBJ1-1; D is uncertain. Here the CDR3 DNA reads TGCAGTAAAGGGAGGACTGAAGCTTTCTTT. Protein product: CSKGRTEAFF.